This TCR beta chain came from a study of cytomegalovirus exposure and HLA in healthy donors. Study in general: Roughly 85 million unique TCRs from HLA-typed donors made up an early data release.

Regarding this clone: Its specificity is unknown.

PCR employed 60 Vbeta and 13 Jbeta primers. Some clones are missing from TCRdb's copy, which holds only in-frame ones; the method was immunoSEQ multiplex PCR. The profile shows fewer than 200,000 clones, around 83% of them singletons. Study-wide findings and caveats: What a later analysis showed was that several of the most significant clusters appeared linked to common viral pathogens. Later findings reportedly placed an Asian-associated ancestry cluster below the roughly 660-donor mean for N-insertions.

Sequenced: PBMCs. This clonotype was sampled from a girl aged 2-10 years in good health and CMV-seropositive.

The CDR3 here is CASSSTIPGDDSTDTQYF. In DNA form, the CDR3 reads TGTGCCAGCAGCTCAACGATACCGGGGGACGATAGCACAGATACGCAGTATTTT. V usage is TRBV5-6 and J usage is TRBJ2-3; D is possibly TRBD2 (6 bases). The CDR3 covers 18 residues. Between the trimmed V and J ends, which lost 3 bases and 0 bases, there was a span of 20 bases. Germline loops: CDR1 SGHDT, CDR2 YYEEEE.